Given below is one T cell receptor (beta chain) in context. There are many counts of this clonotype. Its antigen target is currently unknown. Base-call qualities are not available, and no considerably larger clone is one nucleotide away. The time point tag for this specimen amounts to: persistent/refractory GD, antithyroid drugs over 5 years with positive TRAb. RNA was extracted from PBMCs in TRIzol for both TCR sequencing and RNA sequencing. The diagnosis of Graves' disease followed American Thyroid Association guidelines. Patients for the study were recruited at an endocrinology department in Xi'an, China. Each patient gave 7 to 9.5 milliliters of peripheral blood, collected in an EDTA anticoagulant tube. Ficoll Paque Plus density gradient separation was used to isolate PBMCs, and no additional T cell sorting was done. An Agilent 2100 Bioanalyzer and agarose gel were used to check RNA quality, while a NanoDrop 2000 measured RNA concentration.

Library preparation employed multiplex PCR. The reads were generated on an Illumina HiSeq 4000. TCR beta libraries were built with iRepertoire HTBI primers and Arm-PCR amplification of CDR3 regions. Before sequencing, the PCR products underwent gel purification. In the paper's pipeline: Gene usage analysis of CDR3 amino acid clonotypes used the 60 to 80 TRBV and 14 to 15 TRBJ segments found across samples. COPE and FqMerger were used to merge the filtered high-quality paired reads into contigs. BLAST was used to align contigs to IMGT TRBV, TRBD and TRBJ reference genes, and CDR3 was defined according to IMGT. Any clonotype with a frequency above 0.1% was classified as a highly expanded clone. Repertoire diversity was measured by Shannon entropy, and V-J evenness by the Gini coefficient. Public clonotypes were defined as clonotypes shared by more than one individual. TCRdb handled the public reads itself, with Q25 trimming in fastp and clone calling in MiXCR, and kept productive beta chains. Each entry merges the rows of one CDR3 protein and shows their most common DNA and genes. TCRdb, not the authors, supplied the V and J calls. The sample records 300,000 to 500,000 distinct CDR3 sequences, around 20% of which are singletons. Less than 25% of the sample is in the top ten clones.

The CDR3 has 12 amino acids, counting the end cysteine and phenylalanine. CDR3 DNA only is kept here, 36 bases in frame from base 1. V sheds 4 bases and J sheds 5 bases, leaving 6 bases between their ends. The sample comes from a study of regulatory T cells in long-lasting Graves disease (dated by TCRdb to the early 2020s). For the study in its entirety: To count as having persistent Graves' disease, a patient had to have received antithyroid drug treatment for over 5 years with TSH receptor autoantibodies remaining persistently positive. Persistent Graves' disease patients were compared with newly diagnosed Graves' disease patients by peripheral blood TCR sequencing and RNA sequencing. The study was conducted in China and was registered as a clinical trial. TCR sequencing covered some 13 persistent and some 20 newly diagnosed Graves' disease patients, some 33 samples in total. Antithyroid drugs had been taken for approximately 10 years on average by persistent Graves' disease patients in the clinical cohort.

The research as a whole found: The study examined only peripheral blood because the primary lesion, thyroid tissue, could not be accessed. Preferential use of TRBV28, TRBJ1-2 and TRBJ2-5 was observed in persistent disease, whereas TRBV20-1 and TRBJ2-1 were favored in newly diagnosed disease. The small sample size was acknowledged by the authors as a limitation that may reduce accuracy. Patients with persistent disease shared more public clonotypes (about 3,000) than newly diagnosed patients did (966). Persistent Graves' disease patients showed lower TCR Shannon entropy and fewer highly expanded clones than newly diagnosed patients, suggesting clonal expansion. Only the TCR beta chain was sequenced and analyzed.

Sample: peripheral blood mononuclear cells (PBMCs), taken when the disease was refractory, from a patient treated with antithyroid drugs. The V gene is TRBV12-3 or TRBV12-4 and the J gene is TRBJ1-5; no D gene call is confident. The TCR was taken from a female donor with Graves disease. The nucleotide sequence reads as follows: TGTGCCAGCAGTTCCCCGGATCAGCCCCAGCATTTT. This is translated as CASSSPDQPQHF.